This T cell receptor beta chain is from a study of PD-1 blockade in mismatch repair-deficient tumors. Per germline, CDR1 LNHDA and CDR2 SQIVND (reference sequence). The CDR3 is 13 residues long. V was trimmed by 4 bases and J by 0 bases, leaving 6 bases between them. The table lists this clone with a few counts. Profiling relied on immunoSEQ multiplex PCR, and the TCRdb table lists in-frame clones only, not all of them. The repertoire consists of about 23,000 clones, with 83% occurring once and the leading ten covering around 21%. Every patient had mismatch repair deficiency by PCR or immunohistochemistry. TCRs were sequenced from a few patients responding to pembrolizumab.

The sample here was peripheral blood, taken 12 weeks after starting pembrolizumab. The TCR originated in an adult with mismatch repair-deficient cancer. The chain joins TRBV19 to TRBJ1-2, with a possible D match to TRBD1 (5 bases). CDR3 DNA: TGTGCCAGTAGTAGGACAACTAACTATGGCTACACCTTC. Its translation: CASSRTTNYGYTF.